A selection of T cell receptor beta chains follows, all from one sample in a study of cytomegalovirus exposure and HLA in healthy donors. Assay used: immunoSEQ multiplex PCR; TCRdb lists only in-frame clones, some missing. This repertoire shows about 120,000 clones, 75% to 90% found once; its top ten account for over 2.5%. The sequenced sample was PBMCs. These receptor sequences come from a male donor in good health and CMV-seronegative. Each CDR3 is given with its conserved first and last residue. A D gene is named only where the DNA matches it firmly. Not all rows give a size; the values are once, few, many and, for expanded clones, a class.

d_call clone_size j_call v_call cdr3_aa cdr3_nt
TRBD1 . TRBJ1-1 TRBV19 CASSIRGRDRDAFF TGTGCCAGTAGTATTCGGGGGCGGGACAGGGACGCTTTCTTT
TRBD2 . TRBJ2-3 TRBV19 CASSELAESDTQYF TGTGCCAGTAGTGAACTAGCGGAATCAGATACGCAGTATTTT
TRBD1 . TRBJ2-5 TRBV5-1 CASSTGPGGTETQYF TGCGCCAGCAGCACGGGACCAGGGGGAACGGAGACCCAGTACTTC
. . TRBJ2-1 TRBV30 CALVTPEQFF TGTGCCTTAGTAACCCCTGAGCAGTTCTTC
TRBD1 once TRBJ1-5 TRBV27 CASSLVGTVNGPQHF TGTGCCAGCAGTTTAGTCGGGACAGTAAATGGGCCCCAGCATTTT
TRBD2 . TRBJ2-2 TRBV30 CAWQGLAGTGELFF TGTGCCTGGCAGGGACTAGCAGGCACCGGGGAGCTGTTTTTT
. . TRBJ2-6 TRBV5-5 CASSLFAGSLSGANVLTF TGTGCCAGCAGCTTGTTCGCAGGGTCCCTTTCTGGGGCCAACGTCCTGACTTTC
. . TRBJ1-2 TRBV20-1 CSIDGYTF TGCAGTATAGATGGCTACACCTTC
TRBD2 . TRBJ2-1 TRBV4-2 CASSLGTTINNEQFF TGTGCCAGCTCCCTTGGGACTACGATCAACAATGAGCAGTTCTTC
TRBD1 once TRBJ2-3 TRBV9 CASSGTGTGYTDTQYF TGTGCCAGCAGCGGAACCGGGACAGGGTACACAGATACGCAGTATTTT
TRBD1 . TRBJ1-5 TRBV25-1 CASSGTGQVSNQPQHF TGTGCCAGCAGTGGGACTGGACAGGTTAGCAATCAGCCCCAGCATTTT
TRBD2 . TRBJ2-7 TRBV7-9 CSSSSRLAGDGEQYF TGTTCCAGCAGCTCAAGACTAGCGGGAGATGGCGAGCAGTACTTC
TRBD1 . TRBJ2-5 TRBV5-8 CASSLDRGQETQYF TGTGCCAGCAGCTTAGACAGGGGCCAAGAGACCCAGTACTTC
TRBD2 . TRBJ2-3 TRBV5-5 CASSLGLADADTQYF TGTGCCAGCAGCTTGGGGCTAGCGGACGCAGATACGCAGTATTTT
. . TRBJ2-1 TRBV14 CASSHLISPTGVWSYNEQFF TGTGCCAGCAGCCATCTCATTTCCCCGACCGGGGTCTGGTCCTACAATGAGCAGTTCTTC
. few TRBJ1-1 TRBV4-2 CASSHGVSEAFF TGTGCCAGCAGCCACGGGGTATCTGAAGCTTTCTTT
TRBD1 . TRBJ2-3 TRBV4-1 CASSQDGTGFTQYF TGCGCCAGCAGCCAAGATGGGACAGGGTTTACGCAGTATTTT
. . TRBJ1-1 TRBV10-1 CASSENRVGAEAFF TGCGCCAGCAGTGAGAACAGGGTTGGCGCTGAAGCTTTCTTT
. . TRBJ2-2 TRBV30 CAWSFGDITGELFF TGTGCCTGGAGTTTCGGGGACATTACCGGGGAGCTGTTTTTT
. . TRBJ1-3 TRBV18 CASSPDFGGTGNTIYF TGTGCCAGCTCACCCGACTTTGGGGGGACTGGAAACACCATATATTTT
TRBD1 . TRBJ1-3 TRBV19 CASSTGTGVENTIYF TGTGCCAGTAGTACCGGGACAGGGGTTGAAAACACCATATATTTT
. . TRBJ1-2 TRBV21-1 CASSKALSKTNYGYTF TGTGCCAGCAGCAAAGCGCTGAGCAAAACTAACTATGGCTACACCTTC
. . TRBJ1-2 TRBV23-1 CASNRPPRGNYGYTF TGCGCCAGCAATCGGCCCCCCAGGGGTAACTATGGCTACACCTTC
. . TRBJ1-2 TRBV6-1 CASSDLTGYEYGYTF TGTGCCAGCAGCGATCTAACAGGGTACGAGTATGGCTACACCTTC
TRBD1 . TRBJ1-2 TRBV27 CASSRTQTGVYGYTF TGTGCCAGCAGTCGAACACAGACAGGGGTGTATGGCTACACCTTC
. few TRBJ2-3 TRBV25-1 CASSEREMGDTQYF TGTGCCAGCAGTGAACGGGAGATGGGAGATACGCAGTATTTT
TRBD2 . TRBJ2-7 TRBV28 CASSLAGGPEQYF TGTGCCAGCAGCTTAGCGGGGGGGCCGGAGCAGTACTTC
TRBD1 . TRBJ1-2 TRBV19 CASSDRVLYGYTF TGTGCCAGTAGTGACAGGGTTCTCTATGGCTACACCTTC
. few TRBJ2-7 TRBV11-2 CASSLKMGADLEQYF TGTGCCAGCAGCTTAAAAATGGGGGCGGATCTCGAGCAGTACTTC
. . TRBJ2-4 TRBV5-6 CASSLDFAKNIQYF TGTGCCAGCAGCTTGGACTTTGCCAAAAACATTCAGTACTTC
. . TRBJ2-1 TRBV6-4 CASSVLQSSYNEQFF TGTGCCAGCAGTGTCTTACAGAGCTCCTACAATGAGCAGTTCTTC
. . TRBJ2-7 TRBV7-9 CASSYGIGGEQYF TGTGCCAGCAGCTACGGCATCGGGGGCGAGCAGTACTTC
TRBD1 . TRBJ1-1 TRBV7-8 CASSMYRGLGQNTEAFF TGTGCCAGCAGCATGTACAGGGGACTGGGTCAGAACACTGAAGCTTTCTTT
. . TRBJ2-2 TRBV7-2 CASSLASSTGELFF TGTGCCAGCAGCCTCGCATCGAGCACCGGGGAGCTGTTTTTT
TRBD2 . TRBJ2-1 TRBV29-1 CSVGGLARNEQFF TGCAGCGTTGGTGGACTAGCTCGCAATGAGCAGTTCTTC
TRBD2 . TRBJ2-4 TRBV4-2 CASSRVGLADNKNIQYF TGTGCCAGCAGCCGAGTGGGACTAGCGGACAACAAAAACATTCAGTACTTC
. . TRBJ2-7 TRBV4-1 CASSHRNRDFSSYEQYF TGCGCCAGCAGCCACCGAAACCGGGACTTCAGCTCCTACGAGCAGTACTTC
TRBD1 . TRBJ1-1 TRBV5-6 CASSLRLGQGGGNTEAFF TGTGCCAGCAGCTTGCGTCTGGGACAGGGAGGGGGGAACACTGAAGCTTTCTTT
TRBD1 few TRBJ1-2 TRBV19 CASIGTGEGYTF TGTGCCAGTATAGGGACAGGCGAAGGCTACACCTTC
TRBD1 . TRBJ1-4 TRBV27 CASSLRGIRQGGNEKLFF TGTGCCAGCAGTTTAAGGGGAATCAGACAGGGAGGTAATGAAAAACTGTTTTTT
. few TRBJ1-1 TRBV6-1 CASSEAGSVTEAFF TGTGCCAGCAGTGAAGCGGGCAGTGTCACTGAAGCTTTCTTT
. . TRBJ1-1 TRBV11-2 CASSFSRGGKNTEAFF TGTGCCAGCAGCTTCAGTCGGGGGGGGAAGAACACTGAAGCTTTCTTT
TRBD1 . TRBJ2-4 TRBV6-1 CASTDRARAKNIQYF TGTGCCAGCACGGACAGGGCTAGGGCCAAAAACATTCAGTACTTC
TRBD1 . TRBJ2-6 TRBV7-8 CASSEQGGSGANGLTF TGTGCCAGCAGCGAGCAAGGGGGCTCTGGGGCCAACGGCCTGACTTTC
TRBD2 . TRBJ2-7 TRBV5-4 CASSQASGSSYEQYF TGTGCCAGCAGCCAAGCTAGCGGGAGCTCCTACGAGCAGTACTTC
. . TRBJ2-5 TRBV7-9 CSSSLASGGGAETQYF TGTTCCAGCAGCTTAGCATCAGGAGGGGGCGCGGAGACCCAGTACTTC
. . TRBJ1-2 TRBV7-9 CSSSQSNYGYTF TGTTCCAGCAGCCAGTCTAACTATGGCTACACCTTC
. . TRBJ1-2 TRBV4-3 CASSPYGGNYGYTF TGCGCCAGCAGCCCATATGGAGGTAACTATGGCTACACCTTC
. . TRBJ1-5 TRBV6-1 CASSEDRYQPQHF TGTGCCAGCAGTGAAGACAGATATCAGCCCCAGCATTTT
. . TRBJ2-1 TRBV18 CASSSSRVNEQFF TGTGCCAGCTCATCTTCCAGGGTCAATGAGCAGTTCTTC
. . TRBJ1-1 TRBV11-2 CASSPKPSGAPEAFF TGTGCCAGCAGCCCTAAACCCTCAGGGGCGCCTGAAGCTTTCTTT
. . TRBJ1-1 TRBV15 CATSRGGVGTEAFF TGTGCCACCAGCAGAGGGGGGGTCGGCACTGAAGCTTTCTTT
. few TRBJ1-2 TRBV5-6 CASSLAATVGYTF TGTGCCAGCAGCTTGGCGGCGACAGTCGGCTACACCTTC
. . TRBJ2-1 TRBV5-1 CASSLSGGQEQFF TGCGCCAGCAGCCTATCCGGGGGGCAGGAGCAGTTCTTC
. few TRBJ2-1 TRBV6-4 CASSAGSSYNEQFF TGTGCCAGCAGTGCGGGAAGCTCCTACAATGAGCAGTTCTTC
. . TRBJ1-4 TRBV10-3 CAISETGPINEKLFF TGTGCCATCAGTGAGACAGGGCCTATCAATGAAAAACTGTTTTTT
. . TRBJ1-5 TRBV19 CASSIGRERGYSNQPQHF TGTGCCAGTAGTATAGGGCGGGAAAGGGGATATAGCAATCAGCCCCAGCATTTT